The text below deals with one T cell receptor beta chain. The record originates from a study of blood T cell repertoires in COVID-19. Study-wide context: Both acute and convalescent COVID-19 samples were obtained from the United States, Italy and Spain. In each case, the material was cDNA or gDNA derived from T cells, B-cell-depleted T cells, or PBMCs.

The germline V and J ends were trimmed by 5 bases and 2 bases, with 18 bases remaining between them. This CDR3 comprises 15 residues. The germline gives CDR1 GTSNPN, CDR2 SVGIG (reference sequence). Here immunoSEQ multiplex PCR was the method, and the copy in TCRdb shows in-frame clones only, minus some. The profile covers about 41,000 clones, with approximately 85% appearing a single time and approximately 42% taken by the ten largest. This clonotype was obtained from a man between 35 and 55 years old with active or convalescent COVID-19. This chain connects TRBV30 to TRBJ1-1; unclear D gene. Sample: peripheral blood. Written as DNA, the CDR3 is TGTGCCTGGGAGTACGGGGTCTTGAGTAACACTGAAGCTTTCTTT. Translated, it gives CAWEYGVLSNTEAFF.